The clone carrying this T cell receptor (beta chain) showed up just once. Its specificity is not known. The sample belongs to a study of shared clonotypes between healthy human individuals. Study-level findings and limits: Clonotypes shared by all four sorted-subset donors had higher generation probabilities than non-shared clonotypes. Tissues were not sampled, only blood, and their repertoires likely differ.

Germline CDR1 LNHDA, CDR2 SQIVND (reference sequence). Germline trimming cut 5 bases from V and 9 bases from J; bases unmatched to any gene: 8. This CDR3 region has 14 residues. In the original processing: Junction-only sequences without quality scores came from ImmunoSEQ, so filtering differed. Data came from immunoSEQ multiplex PCR; TCRdb stores just in-frame clones and leaves some out. V, J and clone size are those of that table, while D and trimming were read from the DNA. This table has about 1.1 million clones, around 78% appearing once. V is TRBV19 and J is TRBJ1-5; 9 nucleotides match TRBD1. This receptor was identified in a man aged 18 to 29 in good health. Some clones in this sample may be carry-over from other donors' samples. The sample comprised memory CD4+ T cells from PBMCs. The subset denotes: CD45RA-negative fraction. CDR3 bases: TGTGCCAGTAGTCTACGACAGGGGGTCCCGCCCCAGCATTTT. Translating it yields CASSLRQGVPPQHF.